This TCR beta chain was captured in a study of blood T cell repertoires in COVID-19. Here immunoSEQ multiplex PCR was the method, and the copy in TCRdb shows in-frame clones only, minus some. The table includes around 83,000 clones, around 89% detected once. Input material: peripheral blood. This receptor was taken from a man between 65 and 85 years old with active or convalescent COVID-19.

The CDR3 sequence: CASSLTSGTGELFF. DNA for the CDR3: TGTGCCAGCAGCTTAACTAGCGGCACCGGGGAGCTGTTTTTT. J is TRBJ2-2 and V is TRBV7-2, with TRBD2 matching 8 bases. CDR1 is SGHTA and CDR2 is FQGNSA in the germline V gene. V lost 2 bases to trimming and J lost 4 bases; unmatched junction nucleotides: 0. The CDR3 has 14 amino acids.